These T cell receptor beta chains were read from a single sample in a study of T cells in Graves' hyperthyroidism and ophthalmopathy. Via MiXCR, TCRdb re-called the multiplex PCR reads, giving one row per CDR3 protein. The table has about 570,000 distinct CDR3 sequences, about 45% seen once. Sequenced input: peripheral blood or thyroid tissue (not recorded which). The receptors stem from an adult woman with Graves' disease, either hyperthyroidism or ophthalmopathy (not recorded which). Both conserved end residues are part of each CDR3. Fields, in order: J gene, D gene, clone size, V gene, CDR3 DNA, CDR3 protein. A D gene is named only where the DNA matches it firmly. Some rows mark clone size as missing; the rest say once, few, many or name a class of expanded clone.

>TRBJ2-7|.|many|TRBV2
TGTGCCAGCAGGGATAGGGCCCGGGAATCATACGAGCAGTACTTC
CASRDRARESYEQYF
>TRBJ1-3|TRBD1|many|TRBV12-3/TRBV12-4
TGTGCCAGCAGTTGGCCGGGACAGGGAAACACCATATATTTT
CASSWPGQGNTIYF
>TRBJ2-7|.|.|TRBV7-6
TGTGCCAGCAGCTTAGGCAGGAGAGAAGGGTACGAGCAGTACTTC
CASSLGRREGYEQYF
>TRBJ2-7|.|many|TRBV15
TGTGCCACCAGCAGCGACTCAAAGCAGTACTTC
CATSSDSKQYF
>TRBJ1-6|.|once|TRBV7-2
TGTGCCGGCAGCCCCGAACAGTTTTCACCCCTCCACTTT
CAGSPEQFSPLHF
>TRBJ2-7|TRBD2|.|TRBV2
TGTGCCAGTAGCGGGATCGGGTACGAGCAGTACTTC
CASSGIGYEQYF
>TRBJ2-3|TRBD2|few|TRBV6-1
TGTGCCAGCACCGATATCGGGGGGGCGGCAGATACGCAGTATTTT
CASTDIGGAADTQYF
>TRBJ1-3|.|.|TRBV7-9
TGTGCCAGCGGCCGACCGGGAAACACCATATATTTT
CASGRPGNTIYF
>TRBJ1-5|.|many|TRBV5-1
TGCGCCAGCAGCTACCGTCCCGGGACAAGTGGACAGCCCCAGCATTTT
CASSYRPGTSGQPQHF
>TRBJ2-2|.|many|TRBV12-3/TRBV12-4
TGTGCCAGCAGCCCGTCCCGCAGGGCTACCGGGGAGCTGTTTTTT
CASSPSRRATGELFF
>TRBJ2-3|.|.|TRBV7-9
TGTGCCAGCAGGTCCGAGGGGCGGCCAACTAGCACAGATACGCAGTATTTT
CASRSEGRPTSTDTQYF
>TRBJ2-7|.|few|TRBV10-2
TGCGCCAGCAGTGAGCCTTATCGGCACGAGCAGTACTTC
CASSEPYRHEQYF
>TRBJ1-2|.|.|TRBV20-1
TGCAGTGCTAGAGAGGACGGGAGCACCTTC
CSAREDGSTF
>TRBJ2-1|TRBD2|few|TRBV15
TGTGCCACCAGCAGAGATATAGATGAGCGGGAGGCGGGTGAGCAGTTCTTC
CATSRDIDEREAGEQFF
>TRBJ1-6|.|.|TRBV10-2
TGTGCCAGCGCGGTTCGGATTAATTCACCCCTCCACTTT
CASAVRINSPLHF
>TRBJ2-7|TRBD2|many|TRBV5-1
TGCGCCAGCAGCACAGCGGGGACCTACGAGCAGTACTTC
CASSTAGTYEQYF
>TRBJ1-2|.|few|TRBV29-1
TGCAGCGTTGTGGATACTAACTATGGCTACACCTTC
CSVVDTNYGYTF
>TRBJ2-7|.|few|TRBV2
TGTGCCAGCAGTGATGCCCCGACAGCAGAGCAGTACTTC
CASSDAPTAEQYF
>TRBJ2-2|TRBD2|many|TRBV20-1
TGCAGTGCTACTGGACTAGCGGGAGGGCCGAACACCGGGGAGCTGTTTTTT
CSATGLAGGPNTGELFF
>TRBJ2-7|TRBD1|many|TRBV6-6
TGTGCCAGCAGTTACGAAGACAGGGGTTACGAGCAGTACTTC
CASSYEDRGYEQYF
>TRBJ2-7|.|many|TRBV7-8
TGTGCCAGCAGCGCGGTGGCTACCTACGAGCAGTACTTC
CASSAVATYEQYF
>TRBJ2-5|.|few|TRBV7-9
TGTGCCAGCAGCATCGTGGACAGTCAAGAGACCCAGTACTTC
CASSIVDSQETQYF
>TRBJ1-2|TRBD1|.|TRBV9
TGTGCCAGCAGCCCAGAACAGGGGATCTATGGCTACACCTTC
CASSPEQGIYGYTF